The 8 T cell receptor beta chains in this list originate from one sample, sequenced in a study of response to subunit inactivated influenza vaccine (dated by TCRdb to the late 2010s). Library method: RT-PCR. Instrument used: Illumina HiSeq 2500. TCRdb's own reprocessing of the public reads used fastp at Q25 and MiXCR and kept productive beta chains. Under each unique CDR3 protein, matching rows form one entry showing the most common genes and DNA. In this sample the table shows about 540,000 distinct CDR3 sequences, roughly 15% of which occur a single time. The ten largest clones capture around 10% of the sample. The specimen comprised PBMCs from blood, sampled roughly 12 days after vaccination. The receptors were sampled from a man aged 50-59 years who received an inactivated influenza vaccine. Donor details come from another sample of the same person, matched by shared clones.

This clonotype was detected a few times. This CDR3 reads CASSLFGGPLHF. As DNA, the CDR3 is TGTGCCAGCAGTTTATTTGGGGGTCCCCTCCACTTT. This chain uses TRBV28 with TRBJ1-6; tentative D call: TRBD1 (5 bases). The CDR3 consists of 12 residues. CDR1 MDHEN and CDR2 SYDVKM come from the germline V gene. V was cut by 1 base and J by 13 bases, with 8 bases left in between.

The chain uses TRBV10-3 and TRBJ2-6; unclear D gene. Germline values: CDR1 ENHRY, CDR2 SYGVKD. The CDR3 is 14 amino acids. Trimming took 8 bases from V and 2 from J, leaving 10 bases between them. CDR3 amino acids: CAIGLAAGANVLTF. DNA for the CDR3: TGTGCCATCGGCCTTGCGGCTGGGGCCAACGTCCTGACTTTC.

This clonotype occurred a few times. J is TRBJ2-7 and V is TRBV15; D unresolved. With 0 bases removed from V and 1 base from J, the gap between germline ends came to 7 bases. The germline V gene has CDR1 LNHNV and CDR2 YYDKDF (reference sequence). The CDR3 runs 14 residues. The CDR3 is CATSRDSRSYEQYF. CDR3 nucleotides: TGTGCCACCAGCAGAGATTCCCGATCCTACGAGCAGTACTTC.

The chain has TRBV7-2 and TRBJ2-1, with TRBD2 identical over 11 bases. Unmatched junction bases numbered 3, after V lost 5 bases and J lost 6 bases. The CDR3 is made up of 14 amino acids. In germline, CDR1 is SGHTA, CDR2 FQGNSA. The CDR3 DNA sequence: TGTGCCAGCAGCCACGGGACTAGCGGCAATGAGCAGTTCTTC. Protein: CASSHGTSGNEQFF.

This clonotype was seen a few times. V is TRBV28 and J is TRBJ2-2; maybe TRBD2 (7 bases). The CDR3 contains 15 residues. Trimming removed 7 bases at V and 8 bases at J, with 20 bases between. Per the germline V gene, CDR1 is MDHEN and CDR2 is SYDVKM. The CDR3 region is CASTDIGGGPGELFF. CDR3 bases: TGTGCCAGCACCGATATAGGGGGAGGGCCGGGGGAGCTGTTTTTT.

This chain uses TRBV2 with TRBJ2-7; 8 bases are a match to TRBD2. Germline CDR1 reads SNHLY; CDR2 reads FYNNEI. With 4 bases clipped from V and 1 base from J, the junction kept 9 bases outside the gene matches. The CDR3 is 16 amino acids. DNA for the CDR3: TGTGCCAGCAGTGGAGGACGGCGGGAGGTGTCCTACGAGCAGTACTTC. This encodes CASSGGRREVSYEQYF.

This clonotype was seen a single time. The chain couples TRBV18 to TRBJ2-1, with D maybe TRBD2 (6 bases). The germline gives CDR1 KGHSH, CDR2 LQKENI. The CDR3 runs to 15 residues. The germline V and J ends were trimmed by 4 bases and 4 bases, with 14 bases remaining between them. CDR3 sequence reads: CASSQGGVVYNEQFF. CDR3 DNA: TGTGCCAGCTCACAAGGAGGGGTCGTTTACAATGAGCAGTTCTTC.

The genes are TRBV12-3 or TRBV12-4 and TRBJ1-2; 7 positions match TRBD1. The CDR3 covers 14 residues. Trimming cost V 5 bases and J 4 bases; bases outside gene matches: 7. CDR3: CASSHRGRTYGYTF. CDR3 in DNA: TGTGCCAGCAGTCATAGGGGGCGCACCTATGGCTACACCTTC.